Given below is one T cell receptor (beta chain) in context. The target of this receptor is not known. Within one base of it there is no much larger clone, and no base qualities were kept. For this chain, trimming is 4 bases at the V end and 5 bases at the J end, and the number of junction bases without a gene match is 13. Per the germline V gene, ENHRY is the CDR1 and SYGVKD is the CDR2. Counted from cysteine to phenylalanine, this CDR3 has 16 amino acids. Only CDR3 DNA is held: 48 bases, read in frame from base 1. The sample belongs to a study of T cell responses to AZD1222 COVID-19 vaccine (dated by TCRdb to 2020 to 2023). General notes on the study: TCR sequencing was performed for 230 to 250 trial participants, of whom about 200 were given two doses of AZD1222 and roughly 25 were given two doses of MenACWY control vaccine. Trial participants were enrolled by age into 18-55, 56-69 and 70-plus year subgroups, with about 150, 28 and 57 TCR-sequenced participants respectively.

The CDR3 regions of human TCRbeta chains were analyzed by immunosequencing. Per the source publication's procedure: Repertoire TCRs were checked for matches against a reference library of SARS-CoV-2-specific TCRs that had been generated using the MIRA antigen-specificity platform. Breadth was defined as the fraction of unique TCRs that were SARS-CoV-2-associated, and depth was defined as the fraction of total T cells that were SARS-CoV-2-associated. Using the MIRA data, each spike-specific TCR was mapped to the spike region that the TCR reacts to and placed in a CD4 or CD8 class. Log10-transformed breadth and depth values were compared by one-way ANOVA with Sidak's multiple comparisons tests. TCRdb re-hosts the immuneACCESS table, in-frame sequences only. Its copies lack some clones; in the studies checked, an unresolved V gene accounts for under half of them, and the cause for the rest is not known. Clone size and the V and J calls come from that table; the DNA yielded D and trimming. The sample yields over 80,000 clones; about nine tenths were counted once. The top ten clones comprise 8% to 9.5% of the sample.

Study-wide findings and limitations: Nearly half of unique spike-specific TCRs reportedly recognized epitopes outside regions mutated in the B.1.351 and B.1.1.7 variants. Most participants were white British and females outnumbered males, and the authors suggested that clonal diversity may have been underestimated. No day 14 peak-response samples were available, so repertoires were characterized only after the peak T cell response. The 56-69-year group was small, and its depth increase did not reach significance, likely because of low power. Conclusions about previously exposed vaccinees are limited because only six or seven AZD1222 recipients were SARS-CoV-2 seropositive at baseline. Vaccine-associated CD4 TCRs spanned the whole spike protein, with dominant responses in regions 160-218 and 743-854. After two AZD1222 doses, both the breadth and the depth of spike-specific TCRs were significantly higher than at day 0 and than in MenACWY recipients.

What the time point label conveys for this sample: about 28 days (+/-7) after the second vaccine dose. AZD1222 recipients whose second dose came at about 4 weeks and those whose second dose came at about 12 weeks were combined into one group, since spike-specific TCR depth and breadth did not differ between the two schedules. Vaccinee samples were obtained from the UK trials COV001 and COV002, which included a single-blind randomized controlled phase 2/3 trial of AZD1222 (ChAdOx1 nCoV-19) in healthy adults. For TCRbeta chain sequencing, PBMC samples were collected from trial participants at day 0 and at day 28 after the second dose.

This TCR was recovered from an adult who received the AZD1222 COVID-19 vaccine. Rearrangement joined TRBV10-3 to TRBJ2-5; TRBD1 agrees with 7 junctional bases. This specimen was peripheral blood, taken 28 days after the second AZD1222 dose. The CDR3 region reads CAISGGVGGGRETQYF. In nucleotides, the sequence is TGTGCCATCAGTGGAGGGGTAGGGGGCGGCAGGGAGACCCAGTACTTC.